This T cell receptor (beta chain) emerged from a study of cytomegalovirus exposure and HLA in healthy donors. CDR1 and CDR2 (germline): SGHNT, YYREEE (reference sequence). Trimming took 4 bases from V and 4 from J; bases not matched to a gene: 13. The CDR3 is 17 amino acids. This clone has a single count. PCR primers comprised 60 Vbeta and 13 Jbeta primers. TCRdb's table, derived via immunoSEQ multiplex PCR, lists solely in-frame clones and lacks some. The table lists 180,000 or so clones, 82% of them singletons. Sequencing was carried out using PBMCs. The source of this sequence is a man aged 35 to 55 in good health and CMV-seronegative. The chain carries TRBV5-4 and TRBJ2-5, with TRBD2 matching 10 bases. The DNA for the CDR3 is TGTGCCAGCAGCCCCAGGGAGCGGGGGGGCCTCGGAGAGACCCAGTACTTC. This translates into CASSPRERGGLGETQYF.